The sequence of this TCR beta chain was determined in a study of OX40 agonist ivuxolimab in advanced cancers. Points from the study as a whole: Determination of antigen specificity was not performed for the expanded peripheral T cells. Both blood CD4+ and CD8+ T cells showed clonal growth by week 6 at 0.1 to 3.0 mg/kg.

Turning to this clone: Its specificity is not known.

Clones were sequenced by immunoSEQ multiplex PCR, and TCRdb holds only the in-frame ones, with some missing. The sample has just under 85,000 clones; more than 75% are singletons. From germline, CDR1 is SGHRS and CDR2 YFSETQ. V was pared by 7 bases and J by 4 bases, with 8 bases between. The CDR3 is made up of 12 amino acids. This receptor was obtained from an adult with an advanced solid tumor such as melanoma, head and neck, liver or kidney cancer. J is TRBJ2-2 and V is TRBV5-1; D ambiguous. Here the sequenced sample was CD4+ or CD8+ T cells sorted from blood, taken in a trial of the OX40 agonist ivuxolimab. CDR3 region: CASGLPTGELFF. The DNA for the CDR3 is TGCGCCAGCGGCCTCCCCACCGGGGAGCTGTTTTTT.